This T cell receptor beta chain was profiled in a study of shared clonotypes between healthy human individuals. Study-level information: Per-donor plates numbered three CD4 naive, three CD4 memory, two CD8 naive and one CD8 memory.

Several immunoSEQ plates held equal portions of the genomic DNA taken from each subset. The method was immunoSEQ multiplex PCR; TCRdb's version includes in-frame clones alone and lacks a portion of them. The table has over a million clones, around 97% seen once. The study's findings and limits: Represented diversity, genetic and exposure-history alike, was limited by few donors.

Concerning this clone itself: The antigen remains unidentified.

V lost 6 bases and J lost 2, with 18 bases in between. CDR1 is MNHNY and CDR2 is SVGAGI in the germline V gene (reference sequence). This CDR3 is built from 16 residues. The chain employs TRBV6-6 and TRBJ2-3; D is possibly TRBD1 or TRBD2 (6 bases each). Sequences were obtained from naive CD4+ T cells sorted from blood. As to subset: CD45RA+ positively selected. The sequence was obtained from a man younger than 40 in good health. The chain's CDR3 is CASSLARGGTTDTQYF. The CDR3 bases are TGTGCCAGCAGCTTAGCTCGAGGGGGGACCACAGATACGCAGTATTTT.